This T cell receptor (beta chain) was captured in a study of shared clonotypes between healthy human individuals. Data came from immunoSEQ multiplex PCR; TCRdb stores just in-frame clones and leaves some out. The sample includes 2 million to 2.5 million clones, 95% of them seen just once. The CDR3 consists of 15 residues. Looked up from germline, CDR1 is MNHGY and CDR2 is SAAAGT. J was trimmed by 5 bases and V by 8 bases; bases with no gene match: 10. The chain links TRBV6-8 to TRBJ2-3; TRBD2 matches 10 bases. The source of this sequence is a man aged 18 to 35 in good health. Input material: naive CD4+ T cells sorted from blood. Subset reported: CD45RA+ positively selected. The CDR3, as DNA: TGTGCCAGCTCCCTAGCGGGAGTTGAATTAGATACGCAGTATTTT. It is translated as CASSLAGVELDTQYF.